The entry that follows covers one T cell receptor (beta chain) sequence. No antigen is known for it. The sample belongs to a study of cytomegalovirus exposure and HLA in healthy donors. Whole-study results and caveats: Published work reported that the classifier diagnosed cytomegalovirus status with high specificity and sensitivity.

CDR3 length: 17 amino acids. Between the trimmed V and J ends, which lost 1 base and 5 bases, there was a span of 20 bases. The germline V gene has CDR1 SGHTA and CDR2 FQGNSA. 13 Jbeta primers and 60 Vbeta primers were used for the PCR. The repertoire was sequenced with immunoSEQ multiplex PCR; TCRdb's copy has only in-frame clones and lacks some. In the table there are 95,000 to 150,000 clones, 78% of which are singletons. This receptor was taken from a man aged 35-49 years in good health and CMV-seronegative. The sample consisted of PBMCs. V is TRBV7-2 and J is TRBJ1-1, with D tentatively TRBD1 (5 bases). The CDR3 nucleotides are TGTGCCAGCAGCTTAGTTCCTAGTCAGGGTGGAAAGACTGAAGCTTTCTTT. Amino acids: CASSLVPSQGGKTEAFF.